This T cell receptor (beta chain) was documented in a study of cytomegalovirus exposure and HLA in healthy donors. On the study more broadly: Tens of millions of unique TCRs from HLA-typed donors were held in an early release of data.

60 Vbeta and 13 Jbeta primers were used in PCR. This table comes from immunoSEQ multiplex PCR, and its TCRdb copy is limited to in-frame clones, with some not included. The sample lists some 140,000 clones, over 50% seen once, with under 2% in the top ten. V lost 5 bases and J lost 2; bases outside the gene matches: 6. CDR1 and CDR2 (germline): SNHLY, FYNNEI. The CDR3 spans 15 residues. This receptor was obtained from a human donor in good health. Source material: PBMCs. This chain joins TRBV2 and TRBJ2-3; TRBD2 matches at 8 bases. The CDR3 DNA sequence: TGTGCCAGCAGTCCCGGGGGGGGCTACACAGATACGCAGTATTTT. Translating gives CASSPGGGYTDTQYF.